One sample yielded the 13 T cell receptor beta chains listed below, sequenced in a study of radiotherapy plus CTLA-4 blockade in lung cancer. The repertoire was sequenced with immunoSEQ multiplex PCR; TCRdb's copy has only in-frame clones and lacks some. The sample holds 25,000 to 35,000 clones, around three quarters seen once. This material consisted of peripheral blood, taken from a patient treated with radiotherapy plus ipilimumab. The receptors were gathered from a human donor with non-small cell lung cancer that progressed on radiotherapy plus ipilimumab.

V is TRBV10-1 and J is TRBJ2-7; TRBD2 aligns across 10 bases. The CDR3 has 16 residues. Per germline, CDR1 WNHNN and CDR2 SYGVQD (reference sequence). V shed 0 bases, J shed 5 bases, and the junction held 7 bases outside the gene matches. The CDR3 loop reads CASSESLGLAIHEQYF. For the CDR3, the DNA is TGCGCCAGCAGTGAGTCGCTGGGACTAGCGATCCACGAGCAGTACTTC.

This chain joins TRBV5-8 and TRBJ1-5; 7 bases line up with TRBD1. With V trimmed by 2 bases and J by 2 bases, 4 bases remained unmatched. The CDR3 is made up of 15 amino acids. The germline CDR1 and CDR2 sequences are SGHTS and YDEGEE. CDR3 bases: TGTGCCAGCAGCTTCAGGGGGAGACGCAATCAGCCCCAGCATTTT. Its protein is CASSFRGRRNQPQHF.

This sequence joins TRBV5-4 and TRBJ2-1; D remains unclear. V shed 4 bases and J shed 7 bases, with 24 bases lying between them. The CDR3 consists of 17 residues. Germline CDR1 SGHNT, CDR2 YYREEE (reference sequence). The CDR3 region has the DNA TGTGCCAGCAGCCCCTACTCACTGGGCTCGGTAGGGAATGAGCAGTTCTTC. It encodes CASSPYSLGSVGNEQFF.

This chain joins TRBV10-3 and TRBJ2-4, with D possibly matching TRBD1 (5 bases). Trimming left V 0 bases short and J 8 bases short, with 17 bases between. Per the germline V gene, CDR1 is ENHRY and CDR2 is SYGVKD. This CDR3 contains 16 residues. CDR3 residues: CAISESGFKEGDIQYF. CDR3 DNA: TGTGCCATCAGTGAGTCGGGTTTTAAGGAAGGGGACATTCAGTACTTC.

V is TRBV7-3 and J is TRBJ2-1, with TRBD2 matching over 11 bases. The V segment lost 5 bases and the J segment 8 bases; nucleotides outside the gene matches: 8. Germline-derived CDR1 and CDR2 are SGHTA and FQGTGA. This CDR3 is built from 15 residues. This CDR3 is CASSKLAGAGDEQFF. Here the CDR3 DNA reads TGTGCCAGCAGCAAACTAGCGGGAGCGGGGGATGAGCAGTTCTTC.

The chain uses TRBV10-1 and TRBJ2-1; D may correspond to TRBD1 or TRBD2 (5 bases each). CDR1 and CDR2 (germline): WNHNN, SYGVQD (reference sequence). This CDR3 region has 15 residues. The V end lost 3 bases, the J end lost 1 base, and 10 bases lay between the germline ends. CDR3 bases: TGCGCCAGCAGTGAAGGGACCCAATCCTACAATGAGCAGTTCTTC. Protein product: CASSEGTQSYNEQFF.

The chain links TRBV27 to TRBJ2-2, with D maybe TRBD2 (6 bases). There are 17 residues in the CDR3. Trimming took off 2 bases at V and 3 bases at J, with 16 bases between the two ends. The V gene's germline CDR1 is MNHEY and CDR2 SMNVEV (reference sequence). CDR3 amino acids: CASSLRTLGRYTGELFF. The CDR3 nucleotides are TGTGCCAGCAGTTTAAGAACCCTGGGGAGGTACACCGGGGAGCTGTTTTTT.

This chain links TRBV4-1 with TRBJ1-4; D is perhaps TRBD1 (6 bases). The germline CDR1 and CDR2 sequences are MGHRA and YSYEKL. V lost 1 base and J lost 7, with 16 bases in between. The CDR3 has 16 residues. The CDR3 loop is CASSQGGGQTGEKLFF. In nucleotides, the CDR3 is TGCGCCAGCAGCCAAGGAGGGGGACAAACGGGTGAAAAACTGTTTTTT.

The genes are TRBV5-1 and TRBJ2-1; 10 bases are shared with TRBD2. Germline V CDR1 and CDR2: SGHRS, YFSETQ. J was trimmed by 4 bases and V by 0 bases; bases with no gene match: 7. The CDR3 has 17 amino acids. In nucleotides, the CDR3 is TGCGCCAGCAGCTTGGTGGCTAGCGGGAGAGGGTACAATGAGCAGTTCTTC. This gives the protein CASSLVASGRGYNEQFF.

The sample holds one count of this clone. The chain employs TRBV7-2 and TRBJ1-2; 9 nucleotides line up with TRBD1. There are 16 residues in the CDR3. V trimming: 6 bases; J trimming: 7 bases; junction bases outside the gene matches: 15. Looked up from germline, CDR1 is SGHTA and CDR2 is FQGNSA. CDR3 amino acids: CASSVTSWTGEIGYTF. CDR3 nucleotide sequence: TGTGCCAGCAGTGTAACCTCCTGGACAGGGGAAATTGGCTACACCTTC.

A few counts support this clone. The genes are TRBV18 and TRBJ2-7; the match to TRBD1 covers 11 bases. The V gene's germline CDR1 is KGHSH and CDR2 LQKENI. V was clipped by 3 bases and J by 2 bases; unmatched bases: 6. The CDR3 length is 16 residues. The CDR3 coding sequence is TGTGCCAGCTCACCCCTTGGACAGGGGGCTACCTACGAGCAGTACTTC. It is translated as CASSPLGQGATYEQYF.

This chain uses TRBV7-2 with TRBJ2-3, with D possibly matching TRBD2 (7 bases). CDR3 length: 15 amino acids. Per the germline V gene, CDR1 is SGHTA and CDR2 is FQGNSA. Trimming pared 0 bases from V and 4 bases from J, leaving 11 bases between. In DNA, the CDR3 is TGTGCCAGCAGCTTAGCGGGGGGGGCGCCAGATACGCAGTATTTT. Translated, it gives CASSLAGGAPDTQYF.

DNA of the CDR3: TGTGCCAGCAGCCTTCCGCACTCCTACGAGCAGTACTTC. Amino acid sequence: CASSLPHSYEQYF. This sequence joins TRBV5-4 and TRBJ2-5; D is unresolved. Gene TRBJ2-7 matches the end of the DNA better, so the J call may be wrong. The germline V gene has CDR1 SGHNT and CDR2 YYREEE (reference sequence). The CDR3 runs 13 residues.